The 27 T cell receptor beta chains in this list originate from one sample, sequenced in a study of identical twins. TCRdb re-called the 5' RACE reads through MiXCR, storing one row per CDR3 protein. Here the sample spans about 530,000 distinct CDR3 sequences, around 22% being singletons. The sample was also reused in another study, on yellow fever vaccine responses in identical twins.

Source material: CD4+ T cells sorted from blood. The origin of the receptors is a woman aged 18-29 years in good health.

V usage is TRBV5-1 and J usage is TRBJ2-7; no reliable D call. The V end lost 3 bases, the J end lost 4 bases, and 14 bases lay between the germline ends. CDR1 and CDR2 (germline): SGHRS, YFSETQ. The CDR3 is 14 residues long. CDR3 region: CASSSHGTLYEQYF. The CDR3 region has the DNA TGCGCCAGCAGCTCCCACGGTACTTTGTACGAGCAGTACTTC.

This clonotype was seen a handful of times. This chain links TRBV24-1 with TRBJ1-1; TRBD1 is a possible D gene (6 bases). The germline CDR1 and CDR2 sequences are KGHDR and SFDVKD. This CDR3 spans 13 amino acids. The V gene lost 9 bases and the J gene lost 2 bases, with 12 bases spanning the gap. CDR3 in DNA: TGTGCCACCCGGACAGTTGATAACACTGAAGCTTTCTTT. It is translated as CATRTVDNTEAFF.

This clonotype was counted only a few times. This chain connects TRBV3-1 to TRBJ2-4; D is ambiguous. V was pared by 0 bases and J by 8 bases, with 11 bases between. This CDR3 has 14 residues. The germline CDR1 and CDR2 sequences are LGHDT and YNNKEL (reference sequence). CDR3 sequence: CASSQDGITDIQYF. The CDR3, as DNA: TGTGCCAGCAGCCAAGATGGCATTACGGACATTCAGTACTTC.

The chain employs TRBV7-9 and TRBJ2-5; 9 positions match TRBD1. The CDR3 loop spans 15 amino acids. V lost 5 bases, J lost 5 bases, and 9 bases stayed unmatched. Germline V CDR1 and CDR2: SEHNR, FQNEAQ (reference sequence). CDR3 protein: CASSPTGGLMETQYF. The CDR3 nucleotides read TGTGCCAGCAGCCCAACAGGGGGCTTGATGGAGACCCAGTACTTC.

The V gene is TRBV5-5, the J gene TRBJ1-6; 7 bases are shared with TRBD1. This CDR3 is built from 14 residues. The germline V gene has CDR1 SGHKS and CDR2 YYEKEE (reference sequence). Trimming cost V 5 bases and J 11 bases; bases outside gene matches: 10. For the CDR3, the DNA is TGTGCCAGCAGACATTCAACAGGGGTCCCACCCCTCCACTTT. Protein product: CASRHSTGVPPLHF.

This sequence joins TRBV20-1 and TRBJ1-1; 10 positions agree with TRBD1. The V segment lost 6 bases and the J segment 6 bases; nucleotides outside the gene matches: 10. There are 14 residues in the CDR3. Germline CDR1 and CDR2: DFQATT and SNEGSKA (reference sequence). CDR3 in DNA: TGCAGTGCAATGGACAGGGGGGTTTGGCCTGAAGCTTTCTTT. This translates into CSAMDRGVWPEAFF.

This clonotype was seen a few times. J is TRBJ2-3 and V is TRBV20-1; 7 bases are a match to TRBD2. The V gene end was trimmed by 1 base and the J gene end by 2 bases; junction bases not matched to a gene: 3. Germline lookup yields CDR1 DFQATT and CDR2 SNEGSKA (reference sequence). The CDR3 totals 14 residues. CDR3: CSARAGTNTDTQYF. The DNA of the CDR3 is TGCAGTGCTAGAGCCGGGACTAACACAGATACGCAGTATTTT.

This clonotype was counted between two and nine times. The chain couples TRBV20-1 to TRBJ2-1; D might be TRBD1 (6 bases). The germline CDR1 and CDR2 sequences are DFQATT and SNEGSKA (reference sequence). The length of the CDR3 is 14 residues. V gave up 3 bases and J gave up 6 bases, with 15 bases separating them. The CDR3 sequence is CSARSQGSPNEQFF. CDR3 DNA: TGCAGTGCTAGGTCACAGGGTTCTCCCAATGAGCAGTTCTTC.

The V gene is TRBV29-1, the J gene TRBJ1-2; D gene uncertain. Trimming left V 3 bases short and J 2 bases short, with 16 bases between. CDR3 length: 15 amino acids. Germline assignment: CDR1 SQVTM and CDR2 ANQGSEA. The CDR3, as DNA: TGCAGCGTTGATAGTGGGCATGCCTCCAACTATGGCTACACCTTC. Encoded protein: CSVDSGHASNYGYTF.

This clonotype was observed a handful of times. Written as DNA, the CDR3 is TGTGCCAGCAGTTTGGGACGAGGGGACTACGAGCAGTACGTC. Encoded protein: CASSLGRGDYEQYV. V is TRBV12-3 or TRBV12-4 and J is TRBJ2-7, with D perhaps given as TRBD1 or TRBD2 (5 bases each). CDR3 size: 14 residues. The V and J ends lost 3 bases and 3 bases respectively, with 12 bases between them.

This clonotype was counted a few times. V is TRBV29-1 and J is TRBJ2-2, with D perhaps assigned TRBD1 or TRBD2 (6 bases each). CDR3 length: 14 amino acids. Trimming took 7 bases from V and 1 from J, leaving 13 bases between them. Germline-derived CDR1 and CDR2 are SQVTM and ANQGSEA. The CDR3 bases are TGCAGCGCGGGGGCAGCCATGAACACCGGGGAGCTGTTTTTT. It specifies CSAGAAMNTGELFF.

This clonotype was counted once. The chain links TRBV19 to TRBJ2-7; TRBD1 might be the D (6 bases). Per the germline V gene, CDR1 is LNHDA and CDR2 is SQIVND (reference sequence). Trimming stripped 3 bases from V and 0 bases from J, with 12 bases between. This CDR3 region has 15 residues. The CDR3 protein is CASSIHLDSSYEQYF. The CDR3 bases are TGTGCCAGTAGTATCCACCTGGACAGCTCCTACGAGCAGTACTTC.

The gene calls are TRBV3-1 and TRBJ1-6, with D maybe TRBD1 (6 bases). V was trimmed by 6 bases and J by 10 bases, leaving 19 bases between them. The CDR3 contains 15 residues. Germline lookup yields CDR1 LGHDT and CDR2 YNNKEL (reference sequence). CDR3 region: CASRTSLTGFSPLHF. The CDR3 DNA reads TGTGCCAGCAGGACCTCACTAACAGGGTTCTCACCCCTCCACTTT.

As DNA, the CDR3 is TGTGCCACCAGCCGGGACACATACTATGGCTACACCTTC. It translates to CATSRDTYYGYTF. The chain has TRBV24-1 and TRBJ1-2, with D tentatively TRBD1 (6 bases). Trimming shortened V by 7 bases and J by 3 bases, and 11 bases separated the two germline ends. The CDR3 is 13 amino acids. The germline CDR1 and CDR2 sequences are KGHDR and SFDVKD.

For the CDR3, the DNA is TGTGCCAGCAGCTTATTCACAGGGGACAATGAGCAGTTCTTC. Its protein product is CASSLFTGDNEQFF. The chain recombines TRBV7-9 with TRBJ2-1, with TRBD1 identical over 7 bases. J lost 5 bases, V lost 2 bases, and 3 bases had no gene match. This CDR3 region has 14 residues. Germline values: CDR1 SEHNR, CDR2 FQNEAQ (reference sequence).

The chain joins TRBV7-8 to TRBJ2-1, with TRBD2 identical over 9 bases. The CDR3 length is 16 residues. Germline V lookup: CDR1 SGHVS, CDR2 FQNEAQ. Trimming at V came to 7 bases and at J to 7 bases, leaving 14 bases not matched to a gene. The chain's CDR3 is CASTVPGLAIWNEQFF. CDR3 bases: TGTGCCAGCACCGTCCCTGGACTAGCGATTTGGAATGAGCAGTTCTTC.

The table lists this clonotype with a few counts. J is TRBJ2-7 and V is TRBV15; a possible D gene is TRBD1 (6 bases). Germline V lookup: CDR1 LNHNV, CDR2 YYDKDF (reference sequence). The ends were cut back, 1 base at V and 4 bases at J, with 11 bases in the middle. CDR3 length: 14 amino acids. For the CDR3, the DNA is TGTGCCACCAGCAGAGCACTAGGGGGATACGAGCAGTACGTC. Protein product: CATSRALGGYEQYV.

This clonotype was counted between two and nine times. The CDR3 DNA reads as TGTGCCAGCAGCCGCGTCGGAGCGGGAGTTTTTACAAATATCGATGAGCAGTTCTTC. Protein sequence: CASSRVGAGVFTNIDEQFF. V usage is TRBV11-1 and J usage is TRBJ2-1; TRBD2 agrees at 8 bases. The CDR3 contains 19 residues. Per germline, CDR1 SGHAT and CDR2 FQDESV (reference sequence). Trimming cost V 5 bases and J 8 bases; bases outside gene matches: 23.

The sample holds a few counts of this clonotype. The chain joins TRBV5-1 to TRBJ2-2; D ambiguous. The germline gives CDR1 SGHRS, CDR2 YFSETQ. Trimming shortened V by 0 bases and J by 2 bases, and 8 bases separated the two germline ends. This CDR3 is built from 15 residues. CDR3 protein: CASSLGLGNTGELFF. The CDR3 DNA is TGCGCCAGCAGCTTGGGACTGGGAAACACCGGGGAGCTGTTTTTT.

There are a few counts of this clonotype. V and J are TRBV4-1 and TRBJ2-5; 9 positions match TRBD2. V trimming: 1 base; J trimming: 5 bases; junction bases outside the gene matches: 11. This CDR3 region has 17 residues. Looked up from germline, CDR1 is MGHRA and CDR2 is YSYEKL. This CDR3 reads CASSQVLAGGPGETQYF. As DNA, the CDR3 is TGCGCCAGCAGCCAAGTTCTCGCGGGGGGGCCTGGGGAGACCCAGTACTTC.

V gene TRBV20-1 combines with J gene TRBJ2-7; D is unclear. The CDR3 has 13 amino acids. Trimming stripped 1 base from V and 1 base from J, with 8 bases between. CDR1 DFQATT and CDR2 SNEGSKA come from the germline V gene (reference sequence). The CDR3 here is CSARVGRSYEQYF. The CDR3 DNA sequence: TGCAGTGCTAGAGTTGGGCGGTCCTACGAGCAGTACTTC.

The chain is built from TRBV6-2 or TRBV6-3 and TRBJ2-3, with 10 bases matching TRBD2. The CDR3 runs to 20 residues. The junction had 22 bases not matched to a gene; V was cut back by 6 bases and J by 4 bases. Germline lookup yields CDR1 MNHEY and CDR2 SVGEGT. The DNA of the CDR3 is TGTGCCAGCAGATCCGGTATATTAGTAGCGGGGGGCTCCCGGGCAGATACGCAGTATTTT. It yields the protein CASRSGILVAGGSRADTQYF.

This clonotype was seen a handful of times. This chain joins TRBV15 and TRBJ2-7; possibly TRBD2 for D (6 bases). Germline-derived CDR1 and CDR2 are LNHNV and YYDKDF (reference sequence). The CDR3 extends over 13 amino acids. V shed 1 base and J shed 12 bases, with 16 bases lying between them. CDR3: CATSRGLGTEMYV. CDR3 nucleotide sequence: TGTGCCACCAGCAGAGGGTTGGGGACTGAGATGTACGTC.

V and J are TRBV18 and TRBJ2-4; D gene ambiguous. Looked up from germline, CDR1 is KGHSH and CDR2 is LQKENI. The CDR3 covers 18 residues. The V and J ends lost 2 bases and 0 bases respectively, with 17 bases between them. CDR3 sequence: CASSPISAGLQAKNIQYF. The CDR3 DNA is TGTGCCAGCTCACCAATTTCAGCAGGTCTACAAGCCAAAAACATTCAGTACTTC.

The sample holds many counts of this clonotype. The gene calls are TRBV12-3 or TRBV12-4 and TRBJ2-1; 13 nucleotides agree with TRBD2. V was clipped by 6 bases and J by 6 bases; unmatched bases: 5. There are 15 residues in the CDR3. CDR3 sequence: CASRGLAGRVNEQFF. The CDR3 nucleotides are TGTGCCAGCAGGGGACTAGCGGGACGGGTCAATGAGCAGTTCTTC.

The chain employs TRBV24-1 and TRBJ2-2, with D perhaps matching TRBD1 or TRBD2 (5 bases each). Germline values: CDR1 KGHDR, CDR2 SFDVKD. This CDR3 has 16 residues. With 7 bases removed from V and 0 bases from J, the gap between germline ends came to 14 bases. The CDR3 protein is CATSPPGPPNTGELFF. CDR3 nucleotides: TGTGCCACCAGCCCACCGGGACCGCCGAACACCGGGGAGCTGTTTTTT.

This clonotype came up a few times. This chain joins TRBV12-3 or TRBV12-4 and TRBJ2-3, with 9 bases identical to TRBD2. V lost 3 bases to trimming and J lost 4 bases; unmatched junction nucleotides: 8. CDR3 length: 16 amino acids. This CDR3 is CASSLGPGLASDTQYF. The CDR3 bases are TGTGCCAGCAGTTTGGGTCCGGGACTAGCTTCAGATACGCAGTATTTT.